The clone carrying this T cell receptor beta chain was seen more than once but under ten times. Mismatch with germline at one junction end may stem from a read error. This sample was taken from a study of CD8 T cells in ankylosing spondylitis. A single record per CDR3 protein comes from TCRdb applying MiXCR to the 5' RACE reads. The data contain about 33,000 distinct CDR3 sequences, 9.5% to 11% of them seen just once; the ten biggest clones take up about 19%. The CDR3 consists of 16 residues. The germline V gene encodes CDR1 SGHAT and CDR2 FQNNGV. The TCR originated in a male donor with ankylosing spondylitis. Source material: synovial fluid, either unsorted or a sorted T cell fraction (not recorded which). This chain connects TRBV11-2 to TRBJ2-3, with 8 positions matching TRBD1. The CDR3 nucleotides read TGTGCCAGCAGCACTAGTGGGGTTAGTCATGGACAGGGACATCCCTTT. It codes for CASSTSGVSHGQGHPF.